The clone carrying this TCR beta chain was recorded at least ten times. What it recognizes is unknown. This entry is derived from a study of CD8 T cells in ankylosing spondylitis. Overall study findings and caveats: Characteristic, it appeared, of ankylosing spondylitis blood was a TCR beta motif of eight or nine highly homologous variants. Disease-linked clones bore a CD8+ phenotype and were relatively rare in peripheral blood.

Quantitative 5'-RACE was performed with molecular barcodes, and it yielded the TCR beta libraries. TCRdb reprocessed the 5' RACE reads via MiXCR and lists one record per CDR3 protein. The sample has approximately 250,000 distinct CDR3 sequences; 10% are singletons. Per germline, CDR1 DFQATT and CDR2 SNEGSKA (reference sequence). The CDR3 runs 16 residues. The J segment lost 2 bases and the V segment lost 3 bases, leaving 12 bases of the junction unmatched. The sequenced sample was blood, either unsorted or a sorted T cell fraction (not recorded which). The source of this sequence is a male donor with ankylosing spondylitis or in good health (not recorded which). The chain has TRBV20-1 and TRBJ2-5; 7 bases are a match to TRBD2. The CDR3 DNA sequence: TGCAGTGCTAGGGGAGGCGTAACTAGCGCTCAAGAGACCCAGTACTTC. It yields the protein CSARGGVTSAQETQYF.